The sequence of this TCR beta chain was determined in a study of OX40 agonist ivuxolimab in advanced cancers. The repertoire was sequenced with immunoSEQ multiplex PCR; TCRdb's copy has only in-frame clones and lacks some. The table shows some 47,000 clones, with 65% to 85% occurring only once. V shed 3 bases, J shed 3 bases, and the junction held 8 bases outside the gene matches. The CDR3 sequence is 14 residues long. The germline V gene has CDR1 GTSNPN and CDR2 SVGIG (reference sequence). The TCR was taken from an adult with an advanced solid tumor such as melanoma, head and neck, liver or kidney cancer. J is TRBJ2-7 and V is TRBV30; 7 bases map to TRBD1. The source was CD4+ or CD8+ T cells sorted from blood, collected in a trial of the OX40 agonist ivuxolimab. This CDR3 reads CAWSLTGILYEQYF. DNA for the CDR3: TGTGCCTGGAGCTTGACAGGGATACTCTACGAGCAGTACTTC.